This entry features one T cell receptor (beta chain) sequence. The germline CDR1 and CDR2 sequences are SGHRS and YFSETQ. This CDR3 contains 14 residues. The template-switching step introduced UMIs that carried a 6-nucleotide sample barcode. From the 5' RACE reads, TCRdb lists one entry per CDR3 protein and no DNA. The sample data list under 150,000 distinct CDR3 sequences. These data originate in a study of monozygotic twins with inflammatory bowel disease. The TCR comes from a human donor with ulcerative colitis or Crohn's disease, or a healthy co-twin of an affected twin (not recorded which). The V gene is TRBV5-1, the J gene TRBJ1-1; TCRdb gives TRBD1 as the D gene, but with no DNA this cannot be confirmed. The specimen sequenced was blood. Here the CDR3 reads CASSLTGENTEAFF.